Listed below are T cell receptor beta chains from one sample, sequenced in a study of T cell repertoires in cytomegalovirus infection. Antigens of these TCRs are unknown. One entry per CDR3 protein, called by TCRdb with MiXCR from the reads. This sample has around 430,000 distinct CDR3 sequences; approximately 40% occur once, and the top ten carry 43%. Here the sequenced sample was cultured PBMCs, taken from culture after CMV antigen stimulation. The receptors stem from a human donor in good health (CMV status not recorded). Some clones in this sample may be carry-over from other donors' samples. Each CDR3 is given with its conserved first and last residue. A D gene is named only where the DNA matches it firmly. Not every row has a clone size; where given, it reads once, few, many or a size class.

j_call v_call d_call clone_size cdr3_aa cdr3_nt
TRBJ2-1 TRBV6-1 TRBD1 - CAGRDRGVDEQFF TGTGCCGGCCGGGACAGAGGGGTCGATGAGCAGTTCTTC
TRBJ2-3 TRBV6-5 TRBD2 few CASSYSRAGGIDTQYF TGTGCCAGCAGTTACTCGAGAGCGGGAGGGATAGATACGCAGTATTTT
TRBJ2-1 TRBV7-2 - - CASSLDRGAGYNEQFF TGTGCCAGCAGCCTAGATCGGGGTGCGGGATACAATGAGCAGTTCTTC
TRBJ2-1 TRBV25-1 - few CASNRDTGDEQFF TGTGCCAGCAACAGGGACACTGGCGATGAGCAGTTCTTC
TRBJ1-1 TRBV27 - - CASSYQGRSYTEAFF TGTGCCAGCAGTTACCAAGGGCGGTCCTACACTGAAGCTTTCTTT
TRBJ2-3 TRBV6-2/TRBV6-3 TRBD2 few CASSYPRTSGRGAQYF TGTGCCAGCAGTTACCCAAGGACTAGCGGGAGAGGAGCGCAGTATTTT
TRBJ2-1 TRBV7-8 - few CASSLLDEQFF TGTGCCAGCAGCTTACTCGATGAGCAGTTCTTC
TRBJ2-7 TRBV7-8 - - CASSAHDEQYF TGTGCCAGCAGCGCCCACGACGAGCAGTACTTC
TRBJ2-1 TRBV27 - - CASSPLRGGAIGEQFF TGTGCCAGCAGTCCCCTGAGGGGGGGGGCCATCGGTGAGCAGTTCTTC
TRBJ2-3 TRBV20-1 - - CSAHIKRTSTDTQYF TGCAGTGCTCACATAAAACGAACTAGCACAGATACGCAGTATTTT
TRBJ2-5 TRBV7-2 TRBD2 few CASSFSFAGGQETQYF TGTGCCAGCAGCTTTAGTTTCGCGGGGGGACAAGAGACCCAGTACTTC
TRBJ1-2 TRBV12-3/TRBV12-4 TRBD1 - CASSFGTGAYGYTF TGTGCCAGCAGTTTCGGGACAGGGGCTTATGGCTACACCTTC
TRBJ2-1 TRBV6-5 - - CASSYSQEEFF TGTGCCAGCAGTTACTCCCAGGAGGAGTTCTTC
TRBJ2-5 TRBV4-1 TRBD2 few CASSQEFGGGLQETQYF TGCGCCAGCAGCCAAGAATTCGGCGGGGGGCTCCAAGAGACCCAGTACTTC
TRBJ2-2 TRBV18 - - CASSGRANTGELFF TGTGCCAGCTCAGGGAGAGCGAACACCGGGGAGCTGTTTTTT
TRBJ2-1 TRBV12-3/TRBV12-4 - - CASSALQGRYNEQFF TGTGCCAGCAGTGCCCTACAGGGGAGGTACAATGAGCAGTTCTTC
TRBJ2-2 TRBV2 TRBD1 few CASSLQGATGELFF TGTGCCAGCAGTTTGCAGGGGGCGACCGGGGAGCTGTTTTTT
TRBJ2-2 TRBV12-3/TRBV12-4 TRBD1 few CASRRQGATGELFF TGTGCCAGCAGGAGACAGGGGGCGACCGGGGAGCTGTTTTTT
TRBJ1-2 TRBV28 - - CASSGQYSNYGYTF TGTGCCAGCAGTGGCCAGTACAGTAACTATGGCTACACCTTC
TRBJ2-1 TRBV20-1 - few CSARGGRGSGTYNEQFF TGCAGTGCTAGAGGGGGAAGAGGGTCTGGAACCTACAATGAGCAGTTCTTC
TRBJ1-5 TRBV18 TRBD1 - CASSPTGVGQPQHF TGTGCCAGCTCACCGACAGGGGTTGGACAGCCCCAGCATTTT
TRBJ2-7 TRBV6-1 - few CASSVQSVLEQYF TGTGCCAGCAGTGTACAAAGCGTCCTGGAGCAGTACTTC
TRBJ2-6 TRBV27 - few CARGHDVSGANVLTF TGTGCCAGGGGACATGACGTATCTGGGGCCAACGTCCTGACTTTC
TRBJ2-1 TRBV15 TRBD2 few CATSRGVGSYNEQFF TGTGCCACCAGCCGGGGGGTCGGCTCCTACAATGAGCAGTTCTTC
TRBJ2-1 TRBV7-2 TRBD2 - CASSFLLAGGPVEQFF TGTGCCAGCAGCTTTTTACTAGCGGGAGGGCCGGTTGAGCAGTTCTTC
TRBJ1-6 TRBV19 TRBD1 - CASSTRLSGTAFANNSPLHF TGTGCCAGTAGTACAAGGCTCTCCGGGACAGCGTTTGCGAATAATTCACCCCTCCACTTT
TRBJ2-2 TRBV7-2 TRBD2 - CASSLASGGARGTGELFF TGTGCCAGCAGCTTGGCTAGCGGGGGGGCTAGGGGAACCGGGGAGCTGTTTTTT
TRBJ2-7 TRBV6-8 TRBD1 few CASSYNRGDEQYF TGTGCCAGCAGTTACAACAGGGGGGACGAGCAGTACTTC
TRBJ1-5 TRBV7-2 - - CASSFRAPPGAQHF TGTGCCAGCAGCTTCCGGGCCCCCCCAGGGGCCCAGCATTTT
TRBJ2-5 TRBV14 - once CASKETRDTQETQYF TGTGCCAGCAAGGAAACTAGGGACACCCAAGAGACCCAGTACTTC
TRBJ2-5 TRBV4-1 TRBD2 - CASSQRVLSGRARETQYF TGCGCCAGCAGCCAACGAGTGCTCAGCGGGAGGGCTCGGGAGACCCAGTACTTC
TRBJ1-5 TRBV4-1 - few CASSQDRVKPQHF TGCGCCAGCAGCCAAGACAGGGTAAAGCCCCAGCATTTT
TRBJ2-3 TRBV7-8 TRBD2 few CASSLGGRGPDTQYF TGTGCCAGCAGCTTAGGGGGGAGGGGCCCAGATACGCAGTATTTT
TRBJ2-5 TRBV7-2 - - CASSSARGRQETQYF TGTGCCAGCAGCTCAGCGCGGGGACGACAAGAGACCCAGTACTTC
TRBJ2-2 TRBV19 TRBD2 - CASSIDGRRAGGLTGELFF TGTGCCAGTAGTATAGACGGACGGAGAGCGGGAGGGTTAACCGGGGAGCTGTTTTTT
TRBJ1-1 TRBV5-1 TRBD1 few CASSYSRQGRTEAFF TGCGCCAGCAGCTACAGCCGACAGGGTAGAACTGAAGCTTTCTTT
TRBJ2-3 TRBV12-3/TRBV12-4 - few CASRRRGRTDTQYF TGTGCCAGCAGGCGGAGGGGTCGCACAGATACGCAGTATTTT
TRBJ2-5 TRBV11-2 - few CASSGAGPMETQYF TGTGCCAGCAGCGGCGCCGGGCCTATGGAGACCCAGTACTTC
TRBJ2-3 TRBV20-1 - - CSARGFTDTQYF TGCAGTGCTAGAGGGTTCACAGATACGCAGTATTTT
TRBJ2-5 TRBV25-1 - - CASSEVKAVGETQYF TGTGCCAGCAGTGAAGTGAAAGCGGTCGGGGAGACCCAGTACTTC
TRBJ2-7 TRBV20-1 TRBD1 - CSAGDRGVNYEQYF TGCAGTGCTGGGGACAGGGGCGTAAACTACGAGCAGTACTTC
TRBJ2-3 TRBV7-2 TRBD2 - CASSLTRDYSLDTQYF TGTGCCAGCAGCTTAACTCGGGACTATAGTCTTGATACGCAGTATTTT
TRBJ2-7 TRBV7-9 - - CASSPGSAQGSYEQYF TGTGCCAGCAGCCCCGGGTCGGCTCAGGGCTCCTACGAGCAGTACTTC
TRBJ1-5 TRBV12-3/TRBV12-4 - few CASSLEADLGGQPQHF TGTGCCAGCAGTTTAGAGGCGGACTTAGGGGGTCAGCCCCAGCATTTT
TRBJ2-5 TRBV11-1 TRBD1 - CASSPTGVGTQYF TGTGCCAGCAGCCCGACAGGGGTCGGGACCCAGTACTTC
TRBJ1-1 TRBV18 - - CASSPSGGLRGTEAFF TGTGCCAGCTCACCAAGCGGAGGGCTCCGGGGCACTGAAGCTTTCTTT
TRBJ1-5 TRBV6-6 - - CASRPDQGNLPNQPQHF TGTGCCAGCAGACCCGATCAGGGTAATTTACCCAATCAGCCCCAGCATTTT
TRBJ2-2 TRBV5-5 - few CASSLVPTNTGELFF TGTGCCAGCAGCTTGGTACCCACGAACACCGGGGAGCTGTTTTTT
TRBJ1-5 TRBV11-2 - few CASSLGGGSQPQHF TGTGCCAGCAGCTTAGGCGGGGGTAGTCAGCCCCAGCATTTT
TRBJ1-1 TRBV7-8 - many CASSLAEKTEAFF TGTGCCAGCAGCTTAGCGGAGAAAACTGAAGCTTTCTTT
TRBJ2-7 TRBV2 - - CASSEGVGGPYEQYF TGTGCCAGCAGTGAGGGGGTGGGGGGGCCCTACGAGCAGTACTTC
TRBJ2-1 TRBV6-1 TRBD2 - CASSRTTSGYNEQFF TGTGCCAGCTCCCGGACGACTAGCGGATACAATGAGCAGTTCTTC